These 6 T cell receptor beta chains were sequenced from one sample in a study of T cells expressing NK-cell markers. Following a re-call of the 5' RACE reads, TCRdb has one entry per CDR3 protein and lacks DNA. Its table lists about 180,000 distinct CDR3 sequences. Sequenced: blood T cells: a sorted CD56 or NKG2C T cell subset, CD4+ or CD8+ T cells, or bulk PBMC T cells (not recorded which). These receptors originate from a man between 18 and 69 years old in good health.

V usage is TRBV3-1 and J usage is TRBJ1-6; with no DNA, the TCRdb D assignment of TRBD1 cannot be verified. This CDR3 is built from 15 residues. Germline V lookup: CDR1 LGHDT, CDR2 YNNKEL (reference sequence). The CDR3 spells CASNNRFPYNSPLHF.

CDR3 residues: CASSPGTGSDTQYF. This chain uses TRBV19 with TRBJ2-3; the TCRdb call, TRBD1, lacks DNA for checking. The CDR3 has 14 amino acids. Germline V gene data show CDR1 as LNHDA and CDR2 as SQIVND (reference sequence).

This chain links TRBV3-1 with TRBJ1-2; no DNA is available, so the TRBD1 call from TCRdb remains unchecked. CDR3 length: 19 amino acids. The germline V gene has CDR1 LGHDT and CDR2 YNNKEL (reference sequence). The CDR3: CASSLTVGTGVPQSYGYTF.

The CDR3: CASSGDRDSSNQPQHF. The rearrangement links TRBV19 to TRBJ1-5; TCRdb indicates TRBD1, and absent DNA this call remains unverified. This CDR3 has 16 residues. Per germline, CDR1 LNHDA and CDR2 SQIVND (reference sequence).

CDR3 in amino acids: CASKTERDRGDYSNQPQHF. The chain recombines TRBV12-3 or TRBV12-4 with TRBJ1-5; the D gene TCRdb calls, TRBD1, cannot be checked with no DNA. The CDR3 has 19 residues.

This sequence joins TRBV28 and TRBJ2-1; TCRdb picks TRBD2, but there is no DNA to check that call. CDR3 size: 16 residues. Per the germline V gene, CDR1 is MDHEN and CDR2 is SYDVKM. The CDR3 region is CASSLWGGTNPNEQFF.